This passage covers 25 T cell receptor beta chains from one sample sequenced in a study of PD-1 blockade in classical Hodgkin lymphoma. Assay: immunoSEQ multiplex PCR; the TCRdb copy retains only in-frame clones and omits some. The sample consists of around 14,000 clones, over 70% of them appearing once. Patients all relapsed after autologous stem cell transplantation, and there was variation in brentuximab vedotin exposure. Sequencing used peripheral blood mononuclear cells (PBMCs), obtained before the second cycle of nivolumab. The receptors were sampled from a human donor with classical Hodgkin lymphoma.

CDR3 sequence reads: CASSQTASYEQYF. The CDR3 bases are TGTGCCAGCAGCCAGACAGCCAGCTACGAGCAGTACTTC. V is TRBV5-6 and J is TRBJ2-7; tentative D call: TRBD1 (5 bases). From germline, CDR1 is SGHDT and CDR2 YYEEEE. The CDR3 sequence is 13 residues long. V was trimmed by 4 bases and J by 3 bases, leaving 11 bases between them.

The rearrangement uses TRBV6-5 and TRBJ1-2, with 11 bases fitting TRBD1. The germline V gene has CDR1 MNHEY and CDR2 SVGAGI. V lost 0 bases and J lost 5; bases outside the gene matches: 2. There are 15 residues in the CDR3. CDR3 coding DNA: TGTGCCAGCAGTTACTCCCGGGACAGGGGGTATGGCTACACCTTC. This gives the protein CASSYSRDRGYGYTF.

V usage is TRBV5-4 and J usage is TRBJ2-2, with 9 bases identical to TRBD1. The CDR3 consists of 16 residues. Germline assignment: CDR1 SGHNT and CDR2 YYREEE (reference sequence). J lost 2 bases, V lost 5 bases, and 7 bases had no gene match. CDR3 DNA: TGTGCCAGCAGTCGCGGGACAGGGACAAACACCGGGGAGCTGTTTTTT. Protein sequence: CASSRGTGTNTGELFF.

This chain joins TRBV19 and TRBJ1-2; tentatively, D is TRBD1 (5 bases). The CDR3 is 13 residues long. Germline V lookup: CDR1 LNHDA, CDR2 SQIVND (reference sequence). The V and J ends lost 5 bases and 4 bases respectively, with 11 bases between them. CDR3: CASSQGSTYGYTF. In DNA form, the CDR3 reads TGTGCCAGTAGTCAGGGATCTACCTATGGCTACACCTTC.

This clone was recorded a few times. The CDR3 protein is CASSQDLGTFYGYTF. CDR3 sequence (DNA): TGTGCCAGCAGCCAAGACCTAGGGACGTTTTATGGCTACACCTTC. The chain employs TRBV14 and TRBJ1-2, with D possibly matching TRBD1 (5 bases). The V and J ends lost 0 bases and 5 bases respectively, with 13 bases between them. The CDR3 consists of 15 residues. The germline V gene encodes CDR1 SGHDN and CDR2 FVKESK.

CDR3 nucleotide sequence: TGTGCCAGTAGCCCAGAGACAGGGGGCAACTATGGCTACACCTTC. Its translation is CASSPETGGNYGYTF. The chain has TRBV19 and TRBJ1-2; 10 nucleotides line up with TRBD1. V was pared by 6 bases and J by 2 bases, with 6 bases of the junction left unmatched. CDR1 and CDR2 from the germline V gene are LNHDA and SQIVND (reference sequence). The CDR3 runs 15 residues.

This chain uses TRBV6-5 with TRBJ2-7; 7 nucleotides align to TRBD1. The CDR3 consists of 15 residues. The J segment lost 5 bases and the V segment lost 4 bases, leaving 11 bases of the junction unmatched. Per the germline V gene, CDR1 is MNHEY and CDR2 is SVGAGI. The CDR3 spells CASSSTGVPFHEQYF. The CDR3 region has the DNA TGTGCCAGCAGTTCCACAGGGGTCCCGTTCCACGAGCAGTACTTC.

The sample holds one count of this clone. The rearrangement uses TRBV18 and TRBJ1-5; D not certain. Germline V gene sequence: CDR1 KGHSH, CDR2 LQKENI. The CDR3 is 17 amino acids. Trimming removed 4 bases from V and 2 bases from J, with 18 bases in between. The CDR3 sequence is CASSQGNGVAGNQPQHF. The CDR3 nucleotides read TGTGCCAGCTCACAGGGAAATGGAGTCGCGGGCAATCAGCCCCAGCATTTT.

This rearrangement joins TRBV18 to TRBJ1-1; D uncertain. CDR3 length: 16 residues. From germline, CDR1 is KGHSH and CDR2 LQKENI. V was clipped by 3 bases and J by 0 bases, with 14 bases between them. CDR3 loop: CASSPAEGPLNTEAFF. The CDR3 DNA follows: TGTGCCAGCTCACCCGCAGAAGGTCCCTTGAACACTGAAGCTTTCTTT.

This sequence joins TRBV6-6 and TRBJ1-2, with 7 bases fitting TRBD1. This CDR3 is built from 15 residues. The germline V gene encodes CDR1 MNHNY and CDR2 SVGAGI (reference sequence). V lost 5 bases to trimming and J lost 7 bases; unmatched junction nucleotides: 13. In DNA form, the CDR3 reads TGTGCCAGCAGTATACCGGGACAGTTTGTGGGTGGCTACACCTTC. Amino acid sequence: CASSIPGQFVGGYTF.

This chain joins TRBV7-2 and TRBJ2-3; 15 bases line up with TRBD2. This CDR3 has 17 residues. J lost 3 bases, V lost 3 bases, and 4 bases had no gene match. Germline V CDR1 and CDR2: SGHTA, FQGNSA. The CDR3 DNA is TGTGCCAGCAGCTTGGCCGGGACTAGCGGGGGGACAGATACGCAGTATTTT. Translation: CASSLAGTSGGTDTQYF.

This clone was observed a single time. The chain recombines TRBV25-1 with TRBJ1-5; D gene ambiguous. Trimming removed 2 bases at V and 7 bases at J, with 12 bases between. The CDR3 is made up of 14 amino acids. Germline V CDR1 and CDR2: MGHDK, SYGVNS. The chain's CDR3 is CASSETNGEQPQHF. DNA for the CDR3: TGTGCCAGCAGTGAAACCAATGGGGAGCAGCCCCAGCATTTT.

This clone was observed a single time. The gene calls are TRBV27 and TRBJ1-2, with 9 bases fitting TRBD1. The length of the CDR3 is 16 residues. J was trimmed by 4 bases and V by 4 bases; bases with no gene match: 10. Germline V lookup: CDR1 MNHEY, CDR2 SMNVEV (reference sequence). Here the CDR3 DNA reads TGTGCCAGCAGTTCCTTTACAGGGGGCTTTGGCTATGGCTACACCTTC. It translates to CASSSFTGGFGYGYTF.

The chain combines TRBV9 with TRBJ2-6; TRBD2 aligns across 7 bases. CDR1 is SGDLS, CDR2 YYNGEE, per germline. With 0 bases clipped from V and 0 bases from J, the junction kept 6 bases outside the gene matches. The CDR3 has 18 amino acids. CDR3 protein: CASSVGLAVSSGANVLTF. CDR3 nucleotides: TGTGCCAGCAGCGTAGGGCTAGCGGTAAGCTCTGGGGCCAACGTCCTGACTTTC.

The J gene is TRBJ1-4, the V gene TRBV19; TRBD1 matches 7 bases. Trimming took 2 bases from V and 2 from J; bases not matched to a gene: 8. Looked up from germline, CDR1 is LNHDA and CDR2 is SQIVND (reference sequence). The CDR3 length is 17 residues. In nucleotides, the CDR3 is TGTGCCAGTAGTATATTCCCTCGAGGGGGCACTAATGAAAAACTGTTTTTT. It codes for CASSIFPRGGTNEKLFF.

The genes are TRBV5-4 and TRBJ1-5; TRBD1 is a possible D gene (5 bases). V was pared by 4 bases and J by 3 bases, with 14 bases between. Germline lookup yields CDR1 SGHNT and CDR2 YYREEE (reference sequence). The CDR3 contains 15 residues. The CDR3 sequence: CASSEDMGFNQPQHF. The CDR3 coding sequence is TGTGCCAGCAGCGAGGACATGGGGTTCAATCAGCCCCAGCATTTT.

V usage is TRBV27 and J usage is TRBJ2-7; weak D call: TRBD2 (7 bases). V lost 3 bases and J lost 3, with 24 bases in between. The CDR3 is made up of 18 amino acids. CDR1 and CDR2 (germline): MNHEY, SMNVEV (reference sequence). DNA for the CDR3: TGTGCCAGCAGTTTGGGGCGGGGGCAGGGGAGTTTAGTCTACGAGCAGTACTTC. Its protein product is CASSLGRGQGSLVYEQYF.

This rearrangement joins TRBV19 to TRBJ1-5, with a possible D match to TRBD1 (6 bases). Trimming took off 4 bases at V and 6 bases at J, with 22 bases between the two ends. The CDR3 is 17 amino acids. The germline V gene has CDR1 LNHDA and CDR2 SQIVND (reference sequence). The CDR3 loop is CASSTSFRQGGGQPQHF. CDR3 coding DNA: TGTGCCAGTAGTACAAGTTTCCGGCAGGGAGGGGGTCAGCCCCAGCATTTT.

This sequence joins TRBV6-6 and TRBJ1-5; D is unresolved. Germline lookup yields CDR1 MNHNY and CDR2 SVGAGI (reference sequence). The CDR3 has 15 residues. The V gene lost 0 bases and the J gene lost 4 bases, with 10 bases spanning the gap. The CDR3 loop reads CASSYSPGSNQPQHF. The CDR3 nucleotides read TGTGCCAGCAGTTACTCGCCCGGATCTAATCAGCCCCAGCATTTT.

The V call is TRBV6-6, the J call TRBJ2-1, with 8 bases identical to TRBD2. This CDR3 is built from 14 residues. The V segment lost 7 bases and the J segment 2 bases; nucleotides outside the gene matches: 4. From germline, CDR1 is MNHNY and CDR2 SVGAGI (reference sequence). The CDR3 reads CASIGGDAYNEQFF. The CDR3 DNA sequence: TGTGCCAGCATCGGGGGGGACGCCTACAATGAGCAGTTCTTC.

V usage is TRBV2 and J usage is TRBJ2-4; 8 bases are a match to TRBD1. CDR1 is SNHLY, CDR2 FYNNEI, per germline. The length of the CDR3 is 13 residues. Germline trimming cut 6 bases from V and 5 bases from J; bases unmatched to any gene: 3. The CDR3 loop reads CASREDRENIQYF. DNA of the CDR3: TGTGCCAGCAGGGAGGACAGGGAAAACATTCAGTACTTC.

The genes are TRBV18 and TRBJ1-1; D is uncertain. V gave up 3 bases and J gave up 5 bases, with 10 bases separating them. Germline assignment: CDR1 KGHSH and CDR2 LQKENI. This CDR3 spans 13 amino acids. The CDR3 coding sequence is TGTGCCAGCTCACCCCTAAGGGCGACTGAAGCTTTCTTT. Its protein product is CASSPLRATEAFF.

This rearrangement joins TRBV27 to TRBJ1-4; D uncertain. CDR3 length: 13 residues. CDR1 is MNHEY, CDR2 SMNVEV, per germline (reference sequence). The germline V and J ends were trimmed by 2 bases and 8 bases, with 9 bases remaining between them. The CDR3 DNA reads TGTGCCAGCAGTTTACCGGGTGGCGAAAAACTGTTTTTT. As protein: CASSLPGGEKLFF. Looking up the rest from reference TRBV27 and TRBJ1-4 gives the full variable domain: EAQVTQNPRYLITVTGKKLTVTCSQNMNHEYMSWYRQDPGLGLRQIYYSMNVEVTDKGDVPEGYKVSRKEKRNFPLILESPSPNQTSLYFCASSLPGGEKLFFGSGTQLSVL.

This clone was observed a handful of times. The gene calls are TRBV25-1 and TRBJ1-1; 7 bases match TRBD1. Germline CDR1 reads MGHDK; CDR2 reads SYGVNS. The CDR3 contains 14 residues. The ends lost 3 bases at V and 4 bases at J; junction bases unmatched: 5. CDR3 region: CASSETGFSTEAFF. CDR3 in DNA: TGTGCCAGCAGTGAGACAGGGTTTAGCACTGAAGCTTTCTTT.

The CDR3 sequence is CASSHSGSNTGELFF. The CDR3 DNA sequence: TGTGCCAGCAGCCATAGCGGTTCGAACACCGGGGAGCTGTTTTTT. The chain links TRBV6-5 to TRBJ2-2, with a tentative D call TRBD2 (6 bases). Trimming cost V 6 bases and J 0 bases, with 11 bases left between them. CDR3 length: 15 amino acids. Per the germline V gene, CDR1 is MNHEY and CDR2 is SVGAGI.